The 30 T cell receptor beta chains below come from one sample, sequenced in a study of siplizumab effects on memory and regulatory T cells. Sequencing was performed with immunoSEQ multiplex PCR; in TCRdb, only in-frame clones are kept and a portion is missing. Altogether about 56,000 clones are present, around 98% being singletons, with the ten largest covering 0.85% to 1.4%. Source material: naive CD8+ T cells sorted from blood. These receptors were obtained from a human donor in good health.

The chain carries TRBV4-2 and TRBJ1-3, with 9 bases that match TRBD1. V was clipped by 2 bases and J by 7 bases; unmatched bases: 6. The CDR3 extends over 15 amino acids. Germline V lookup: CDR1 LGHNA, CDR2 YNFKEQ. The CDR3 reads CASSQPRDRVNTIYF. The CDR3 region has the DNA TGTGCCAGCAGCCAACCCCGGGACAGGGTGAACACCATATATTTT.

The CDR3 region has the DNA TGTGCCAGCAGTTTATTATCGGGGGAAGAGACCCAGTACTTC. It specifies CASSLLSGEETQYF. The J gene is TRBJ2-5, the V gene TRBV27; tentatively, D is TRBD2 (6 bases). Trimming pared 1 base from V and 3 bases from J, leaving 9 bases between. This CDR3 is built from 14 residues. Germline V gene sequence: CDR1 MNHEY, CDR2 SMNVEV (reference sequence).

This chain uses TRBV29-1 with TRBJ1-2, with D hard to call. From germline, CDR1 is SQVTM and CDR2 ANQGSEA. V was trimmed by 3 bases and J by 8 bases, leaving 10 bases between them. This CDR3 has 11 amino acids. CDR3 sequence: CSVDLPKGYTF. CDR3 DNA: TGCAGCGTTGACCTACCGAAAGGCTACACCTTC. The full variable domain, in which reference TRBV29-1 and TRBJ1-2 provide the parts outside the CDR3, is SAVISQKPSRDICQRGTSLTIQCQVDSQVTMMFWYRQQPGQSLTLIATANQGSEATYESGFVIDKFPISRPNLTFSTLTVSNMSPEDSSIYLCSVDLPKGYTFGSGTRLTVV.

V usage is TRBV10-3 and J usage is TRBJ2-7; D gene unclear. Germline CDR1 reads ENHRY; CDR2 reads SYGVKD. V was shortened by 0 bases and J by 5 bases, with 5 bases between the two germline ends. This CDR3 comprises 12 residues. For the CDR3, the DNA is TGTGCCATCAGTGAGTCGGGGAACGAGCAGTACTTC. Translated: CAISESGNEQYF.

The chain links TRBV5-6 to TRBJ2-7, with D perhaps given as TRBD1 or TRBD2 (6 bases each). V was pared by 4 bases and J by 1 base, with 12 bases between. The CDR3 contains 14 residues. Per germline, CDR1 SGHDT and CDR2 YYEEEE. The CDR3 region is CASSRGAYSYEQYF. CDR3 bases: TGTGCCAGCAGCAGGGGGGCCTATTCCTACGAGCAGTACTTC.

V and J are TRBV7-2 and TRBJ2-7; TRBD1 matches 9 bases. This CDR3 has 15 residues. The trim removed 5 bases at V and 3 bases at J, leaving 8 bases unmatched. The germline V gene has CDR1 SGHTA and CDR2 FQGNSA. CDR3 coding DNA: TGTGCCAGCAGCCCGGGGACAGGGAGAGGCTACGAGCAGTACTTC. Translated, it gives CASSPGTGRGYEQYF.

This clone was recorded once. The chain combines TRBV19 with TRBJ2-1; 8 bases line up with TRBD2. CDR1 and CDR2 (germline): LNHDA, SQIVND (reference sequence). Germline trimming cut 5 bases from V and 6 bases from J; bases unmatched to any gene: 6. This CDR3 contains 14 residues. The chain's CDR3 is CASSPGGAANEQFF. The CDR3 DNA reads TGTGCCAGTAGTCCCGGGGGGGCGGCCAATGAGCAGTTCTTC.

V gene TRBV11-3 combines with J gene TRBJ2-7; 10 bases are a match to TRBD2. Trimming removed 6 bases from V and 1 base from J; junction bases left unmatched: 9. The CDR3 has 16 residues. Germline assignment: CDR1 SGHNT and CDR2 YENEEA. CDR3 coding DNA: TGTGCCAGCAGTCCCCCCACTAGCGGGGCATCCTACGAGCAGTACTTC. It encodes CASSPPTSGASYEQYF.

The chain joins TRBV4-2 to TRBJ1-1, with TRBD1 as a possible D gene (5 bases). The CDR3 length is 17 residues. Germline values: CDR1 LGHNA, CDR2 YNFKEQ. Trimming removed 0 bases from V and 3 bases from J, with 17 bases in between. The CDR3 region is CASSQDRTRVWYTEAFF. The CDR3 region has the DNA TGTGCCAGCAGCCAAGATAGGACAAGGGTTTGGTACACTGAAGCTTTCTTT.

The chain combines TRBV11-1 with TRBJ2-3; 7 bases align to TRBD2. The germline gives CDR1 SGHAT, CDR2 FQDESV (reference sequence). The CDR3 covers 18 residues. V shed 5 bases and J 6 bases; nucleotides not matched to a gene: 20. The CDR3 sequence: CASSDIVRRETLLDTQYF. The CDR3 nucleotides read TGTGCCAGCAGCGACATTGTGCGGCGGGAGACCCTCCTTGATACGCAGTATTTT.

CDR3 sequence (DNA): TGTGCCACCAGCGCGGGGGGGAGCGGCTACACCTTC. Its translation: CATSAGGSGYTF. This chain links TRBV15 with TRBJ1-2, with D perhaps matching TRBD1 (5 bases). Germline V gives CDR1 LNHNV, CDR2 YYDKDF (reference sequence). The CDR3 consists of 12 residues. V gave up 5 bases and J gave up 8 bases, with 12 bases separating them.

The CDR3 nucleotides read TGTGCCAGCAGCATCGGGACTAGCGACTACGAGCAGTACTTC. This encodes CASSIGTSDYEQYF. This chain links TRBV7-6 with TRBJ2-7, with 10 positions matching TRBD2. With 5 bases clipped from V and 3 bases from J, the junction kept 4 bases outside the gene matches. The CDR3 is 14 amino acids. CDR1 and CDR2 from the germline V gene are SGHVS and FNYEAQ.

The chain links TRBV28 to TRBJ2-5, with D unresolved. The ends were cut back, 6 bases at V and 1 base at J, with 12 bases in the middle. CDR3 length equals 14 residues. Germline CDR1 MDHEN, CDR2 SYDVKM. The CDR3 DNA is TGTGCCAGCAGACCGAGGAGCATCCAAGAGACCCAGTACTTC. It is translated as CASRPRSIQETQYF.

In its sample, this clone was seen once. The chain recombines TRBV5-8 with TRBJ2-7; the match to TRBD2 covers 8 bases. Germline lookup yields CDR1 SGHTS and CDR2 YDEGEE. CDR3 length: 16 residues. With V trimmed by 2 bases and J by 5 bases, 12 bases remained unmatched. CDR3 sequence: CASSFYFTSGPHEQYF. The CDR3 DNA reads as TGTGCCAGCAGCTTTTATTTCACTAGCGGCCCCCACGAGCAGTACTTC. Filled out from reference TRBV5-8 and TRBJ2-7, the complete variable domain reads EAGVTQSPTHLIKTRGQQATLRCSPISGHTSVYWYQQALGLGLQFLLWYDEGEERNRGNFPPRFSGRQFPNYSSELNVNALELEDSALYLCASSFYFTSGPHEQYFGPGTRLTVT.

The V gene is TRBV4-1, the J gene TRBJ2-1; 11 bases map to TRBD2. V lost 4 bases and J lost 7; bases outside the gene matches: 3. Looked up from germline, CDR1 is MGHRA and CDR2 is YSYEKL. The CDR3 spans 14 residues. This CDR3 is CASSPGLAGNEQFF. The CDR3 DNA reads TGCGCCAGCAGCCCAGGACTAGCGGGTAATGAGCAGTTCTTC.

V is TRBV27 and J is TRBJ1-1; D is unresolved. This CDR3 has 13 amino acids. Germline V gene data show CDR1 as MNHEY and CDR2 as SMNVEV (reference sequence). V was trimmed by 0 bases and J by 5 bases, leaving 7 bases between them. The CDR3 is CASSLSPSTEAFF. The DNA for the CDR3 is TGTGCCAGCAGTTTATCCCCCAGTACTGAAGCTTTCTTT.

The chain has TRBV2 and TRBJ2-7; D perhaps matches TRBD2 (5 bases). The CDR3 contains 15 residues. Trimming took off 7 bases at V and 2 bases at J, with 18 bases between the two ends. Germline lookup yields CDR1 SNHLY and CDR2 FYNNEI. The CDR3 DNA sequence: TGTGCCAGCATCGGGGATCCAGGTAATCCCTACGAGCAGTACTTC. Amino acids: CASIGDPGNPYEQYF. The full variable domain, completed using reference TRBV2 and TRBJ2-7, is EPEVTQTPSHQVTQMGQEVILRCVPISNHLYFYWYRQILGQKVEFLVSFYNNEISEKSEIFDDQFSVERPDGSNFTLKIRSTKLEDSAMYFCASIGDPGNPYEQYFGPGTRLTVT.

The V gene is TRBV2, the J gene TRBJ2-2; D ambiguous. Germline CDR1 and CDR2: SNHLY and FYNNEI. The CDR3 spans 15 residues. V lost 10 bases and J lost 0, with 15 bases in between. In nucleotides, the CDR3 is TGTGCCATCCGCCAGCCTACTCCGAACACCGGGGAGCTGTTTTTT. Encoded protein: CAIRQPTPNTGELFF.

The chain carries TRBV4-1 and TRBJ2-1; D is unclear. The germline CDR1 and CDR2 sequences are MGHRA and YSYEKL. The V end was cut by 3 bases, the J end by 10 bases, with 16 bases between. The CDR3 spans 14 residues. This CDR3 is CASSHPPADTEQFF. In nucleotides, the CDR3 is TGCGCCAGCAGCCACCCTCCGGCGGATACGGAGCAGTTCTTC.

The chain is built from TRBV4-3 and TRBJ2-2; D might be TRBD1 or TRBD2, each matching 5 bases. This CDR3 is 15 amino acids long. V lost 0 bases, J lost 7 bases, and 12 bases lay in between. Germline-derived CDR1 and CDR2 are LGHNA and YSLEER. The CDR3 nucleotides read TGCGCCAGCAGCCAAGATAGGGACCTTAACGGGGAGCTGTTTTTT. Translation gives CASSQDRDLNGELFF.

The chain employs TRBV6-1 and TRBJ2-1, with 9 bases fitting TRBD2. V lost 1 base and J lost 7; bases outside the gene matches: 11. Germline loops: CDR1 MNHNS, CDR2 SASEGT. CDR3 length: 17 residues. The CDR3 DNA follows: TGTGCCAGCAGTGAAGGGGTATTGCGGGAGGGCTATAATGAGCAGTTCTTC. Its translation: CASSEGVLREGYNEQFF.

The chain joins TRBV7-6 to TRBJ1-5, with a weak D call TRBD1 (5 bases). The V end lost 1 base, the J end lost 7 bases, and 11 bases lay between the germline ends. This CDR3 region has 14 residues. Germline assignment: CDR1 SGHVS and CDR2 FNYEAQ. In DNA, the CDR3 is TGTGCCAGCAGCTTAGGTTCCGGACAACAGCCCCAGCATTTT. Encoded protein: CASSLGSGQQPQHF.

The chain links TRBV13 to TRBJ1-2, with 8 bases fitting TRBD1. The length of the CDR3 is 14 residues. Germline V gene data show CDR1 as PRHDT and CDR2 as FYEKMQ (reference sequence). Germline trimming cut 5 bases from V and 4 bases from J; bases unmatched to any gene: 6. The CDR3 sequence is CASSTRTGRYGYTF. CDR3 DNA sequence: TGTGCCAGCAGCACTCGGACAGGGCGCTATGGCTACACCTTC.

The chain uses TRBV27 and TRBJ2-3, with 10 bases that match TRBD2. Germline V lookup: CDR1 MNHEY, CDR2 SMNVEV (reference sequence). The CDR3 is 15 residues long. J gave up 3 bases and V 6 bases, and 6 bases lay outside the gene matches. CDR3 DNA: TGTGCCAGCAGGTCTAAGCGGGAGGGTACAGATACGCAGTATTTT. Its protein product is CASRSKREGTDTQYF.

The chain recombines TRBV5-5 with TRBJ2-1; no clear D gene. Trimming shortened V by 0 bases and J by 8 bases, and 12 bases separated the two germline ends. The CDR3 length is 14 residues. Looked up from germline, CDR1 is SGHKS and CDR2 is YYEKEE (reference sequence). Here the CDR3 DNA reads TGTGCCAGCAGCTTGGGCTCGGTGGGCGATGAGCAGTTCTTC. Protein sequence: CASSLGSVGDEQFF.

This rearrangement joins TRBV7-8 to TRBJ2-7, with D uncertain. V was pared by 2 bases and J by 6 bases, with 14 bases between. There are 14 residues in the CDR3. Germline V gives CDR1 SGHVS, CDR2 FQNEAQ. CDR3: CASSLLERFGEQYF. The CDR3 DNA reads TGTGCCAGCAGCTTATTGGAAAGGTTTGGCGAGCAGTACTTC.

This clone was seen just once. This rearrangement joins TRBV30 to TRBJ1-2, with unresolved D. The CDR3 consists of 14 residues. Per germline, CDR1 GTSNPN and CDR2 SVGIG (reference sequence). V was cut by 3 bases and J by 2 bases, with 13 bases left in between. The CDR3 DNA reads as TGTGCCTGGAGCGTTTGGGTCCTCAACTATGGCTACACCTTC. This gives the protein CAWSVWVLNYGYTF.

J is TRBJ2-1 and V is TRBV7-9; 8 bases align to TRBD1. Germline values: CDR1 SEHNR, CDR2 FQNEAQ (reference sequence). CDR3 length: 15 residues. V dropped 5 bases and J dropped 0; count of bases not matched to a gene: 3. The CDR3 bases are TGTGCCAGCAGCATCACAGGGGGCTCCTACAATGAGCAGTTCTTC. The encoded protein is CASSITGGSYNEQFF.

The V gene is TRBV7-9, the J gene TRBJ2-3, with D possibly being TRBD1 (6 bases). V lost 1 base to trimming and J lost 5 bases, with 13 bases between them. The length of the CDR3 is 15 residues. Germline V gene data show CDR1 as SEHNR and CDR2 as FQNEAQ (reference sequence). The CDR3 here is CASSLGLGGKDTQYF. As DNA, the CDR3 is TGTGCCAGCAGCTTAGGGCTAGGGGGAAAAGATACGCAGTATTTT.

The chain joins TRBV27 to TRBJ1-5; TRBD1 aligns across 8 bases. Germline lookup yields CDR1 MNHEY and CDR2 SMNVEV (reference sequence). The V and J ends lost 2 bases and 7 bases, in that order; junction bases with no gene match: 4. The CDR3 has 14 amino acids. The CDR3 DNA sequence: TGTGCCAGCAGTTTAGCAGGGGGCAGCCAGCCCCAGCATTTT. As protein: CASSLAGGSQPQHF.